Following are 4 T cell receptor beta chains from one sample sequenced in a study of T cell clones after liver transplantation. Libraries were prepared by immunoSEQ multiplex PCR; TCRdb keeps only in-frame clonotypes and omits some of them. The top ten hold roughly 3.1% of the sample, which has around 97,000 clones, about 86% seen once. The starting material was CD4+ T cells from blood, obtained about 50 months after liver transplant. These receptors all come from a human patient who received a liver transplant. The T cells may partly be graft donor cells.

This rearrangement joins TRBV7-8 to TRBJ1-4, with TRBD1 matching 8 bases. The CDR3 runs to 14 residues. With V trimmed by 3 bases and J by 6 bases, 3 bases remained unmatched. Germline V lookup: CDR1 SGHVS, CDR2 FQNEAQ. The CDR3 loop is CASSFGDRHEKLFF. Here the CDR3 DNA reads TGTGCCAGCAGCTTCGGGGACAGGCATGAAAAACTGTTTTTT.

J is TRBJ1-4 and V is TRBV7-2, with no clear D. Trimming removed 2 bases from V and 13 bases from J, with 11 bases in between. This CDR3 is built from 12 residues. Germline loops: CDR1 SGHTA, CDR2 FQGNSA. CDR3 DNA: TGTGCCAGCAGCTTAATTGGGAAGGGACTGTTTTTT. Protein product: CASSLIGKGLFF.

The chain is built from TRBV15 and TRBJ1-1, with D possibly being TRBD1 (6 bases). The germline gives CDR1 LNHNV, CDR2 YYDKDF (reference sequence). This CDR3 region has 15 residues. V lost 6 bases to trimming and J lost 0 bases, with 14 bases between them. CDR3 in DNA: TGTGCCACCAGGCCTCGGACAGCCATGAACACTGAAGCTTTCTTT. It encodes CATRPRTAMNTEAFF.

V and J are TRBV5-1 and TRBJ2-5; 8 positions match TRBD2. V was clipped by 4 bases and J by 4 bases; unmatched bases: 12. Germline V gene data show CDR1 as SGHRS and CDR2 as YFSETQ. CDR3 length: 16 residues. CDR3 bases: TGCGCCAGCAGCCCGGGGACTAGTACGTTTGTAGAGACCCAGTACTTC. Translated: CASSPGTSTFVETQYF. The whole variable domain, remainder taken from reference TRBV5-1 and TRBJ2-5, is KAGVTQTPRYLIKTRGQQVTLSCSPISGHRSVSWYQQTPGQGLQFLFEYFSETQRNKGNFPGRFSGRQFSNSRSEMNVSTLELGDSALYLCASSPGTSTFVETQYFGPGTRLLVL.